This T cell receptor (beta chain) comes out of a study of blood T cell repertoires in COVID-19. Across the study: Samples of COVID-19 (acute and convalescent) were obtained from the United States, Italy and Spain. Sample material is recorded as cDNA or gDNA derived from T cells, B-cell-depleted T cells, or PBMCs.

Germline V gives CDR1 LGHDT, CDR2 YNNKEL (reference sequence). There are 13 residues in the CDR3. Trimming cost V 1 base and J 5 bases; bases outside gene matches: 1. The authors' processing: Estimates of nucleated cell counts were drawn from the amplification of reference gene primers. Repertoires were generated with immunoSEQ multiplex PCR, while TCRdb's copy carries only in-frame clones and drops some. V, J and clone size derive from that table, while D and trimming were established from the DNA sequence. The data show under 300,000 clones, about 83% seen once. Remarks on this clone: Other DNA sequences in this sample translate to the same CDR3.

The sample comprised peripheral blood. The receptor was isolated from an elderly man with acute or convalescent COVID-19. The chain has TRBV3-1 (or the pseudogene TRBV3-2) and TRBJ2-5, with TRBD1 matching 7 bases. CDR3 amino acids: CASSQGQGETQYF. CDR3 bases: TGTGCCAGCAGCCAAGGACAGGGTGAGACCCAGTACTTC.